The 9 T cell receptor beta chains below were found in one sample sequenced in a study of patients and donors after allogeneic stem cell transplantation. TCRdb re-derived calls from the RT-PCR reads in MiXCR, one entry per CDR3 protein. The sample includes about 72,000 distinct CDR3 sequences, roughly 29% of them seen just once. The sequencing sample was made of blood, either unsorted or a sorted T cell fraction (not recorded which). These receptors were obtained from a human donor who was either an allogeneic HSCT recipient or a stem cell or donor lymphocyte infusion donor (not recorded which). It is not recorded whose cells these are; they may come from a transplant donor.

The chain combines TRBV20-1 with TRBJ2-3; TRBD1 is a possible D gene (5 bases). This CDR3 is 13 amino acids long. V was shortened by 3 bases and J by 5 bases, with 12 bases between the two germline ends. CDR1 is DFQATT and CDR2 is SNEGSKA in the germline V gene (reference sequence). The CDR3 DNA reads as TGCAGTGCTAGGGGGCGGAAAGGAGATACGCAGTATTTT. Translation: CSARGRKGDTQYF.

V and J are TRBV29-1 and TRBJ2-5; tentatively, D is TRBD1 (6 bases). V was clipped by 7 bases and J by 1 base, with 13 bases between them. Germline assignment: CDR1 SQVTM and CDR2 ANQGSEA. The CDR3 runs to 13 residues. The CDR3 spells CSAAQGFQETQYF. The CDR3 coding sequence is TGCAGCGCTGCGCAGGGGTTCCAAGAGACCCAGTACTTC.

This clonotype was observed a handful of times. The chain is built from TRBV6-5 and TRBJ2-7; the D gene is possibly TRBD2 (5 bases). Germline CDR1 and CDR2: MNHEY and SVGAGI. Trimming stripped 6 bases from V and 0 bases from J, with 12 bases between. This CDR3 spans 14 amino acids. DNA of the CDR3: TGTGCCAGCAGCAAAGACGGACTCTCCTACGAGCAGTACTTC. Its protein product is CASSKDGLSYEQYF.

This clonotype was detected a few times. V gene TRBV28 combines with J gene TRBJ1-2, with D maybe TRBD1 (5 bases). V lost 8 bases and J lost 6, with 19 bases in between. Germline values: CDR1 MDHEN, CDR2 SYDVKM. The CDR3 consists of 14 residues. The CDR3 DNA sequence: TGTGCCAGCCTTAACCGGGACGCCGAAGATGGCTACACCTTC. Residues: CASLNRDAEDGYTF.

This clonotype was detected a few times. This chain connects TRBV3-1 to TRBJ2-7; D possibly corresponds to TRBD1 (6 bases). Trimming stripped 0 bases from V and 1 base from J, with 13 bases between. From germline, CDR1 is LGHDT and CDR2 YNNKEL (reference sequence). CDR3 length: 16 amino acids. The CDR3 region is CASSQDITGISYEQYF. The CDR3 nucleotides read TGTGCCAGCAGCCAAGATATAACAGGGATTTCCTACGAGCAGTACTTC.

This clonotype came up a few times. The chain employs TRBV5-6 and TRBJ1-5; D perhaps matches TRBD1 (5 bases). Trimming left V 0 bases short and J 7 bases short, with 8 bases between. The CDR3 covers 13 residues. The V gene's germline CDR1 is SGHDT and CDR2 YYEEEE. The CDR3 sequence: CASSLARGQPQHF. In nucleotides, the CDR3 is TGTGCCAGCAGCTTGGCCCGGGGCCAGCCCCAGCATTTT.

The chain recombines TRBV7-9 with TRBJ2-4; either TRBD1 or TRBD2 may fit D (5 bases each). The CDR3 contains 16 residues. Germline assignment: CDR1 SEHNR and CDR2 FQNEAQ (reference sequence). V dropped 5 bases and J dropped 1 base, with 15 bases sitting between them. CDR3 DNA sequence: TGTGCCAGCAGCCGGGACCTCCCGAGGGCCAAAAACATTCAGTACTTC. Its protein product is CASSRDLPRAKNIQYF.

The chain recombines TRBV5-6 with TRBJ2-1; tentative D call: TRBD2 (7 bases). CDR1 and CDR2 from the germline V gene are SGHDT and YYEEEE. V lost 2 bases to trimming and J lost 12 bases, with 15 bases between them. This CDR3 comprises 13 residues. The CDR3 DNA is TGTGCCAGCAGCTTTGTGGTCGGGGGGCCGCAGTTCTTC. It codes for CASSFVVGGPQFF.

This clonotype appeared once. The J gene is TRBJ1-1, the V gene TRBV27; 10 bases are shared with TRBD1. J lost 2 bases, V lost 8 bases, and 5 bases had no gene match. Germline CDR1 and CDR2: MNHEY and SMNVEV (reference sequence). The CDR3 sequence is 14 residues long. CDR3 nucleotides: TGTGCCAGCTACGGACAGGGGGTAAACACTGAAGCTTTCTTT. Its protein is CASYGQGVNTEAFF.